This T cell receptor beta chain was sequenced for a study of spatial heterogeneity in lung cancer. Across the study: Detection of beta-chain sequences consistently exceeded that of alpha-chain sequences.

Time point here: sample taken at primary tumor resection. Unsorted samples of tumor, nontumor lung or frozen PBMC had their whole RNA sequenced. Donors were roughly 70 untreated early-stage non-small cell lung cancer patients. In germline, CDR1 is SGHNT, CDR2 YYREEE (reference sequence). The V gene end was trimmed by 4 bases and the J gene end by 1 base; junction bases not matched to a gene: 7. There are 17 residues in the CDR3. This clonotype is classed as medium-sized. TCR cDNA molecules each carried a unique molecular identifier. TCRdb re-derived calls from the 5' RACE reads in MiXCR, one entry per CDR3 protein. This table has more than 1,000 distinct CDR3 sequences, roughly 13% appearing once.

V usage is TRBV5-4 and J usage is TRBJ2-2; 10 nucleotides match TRBD1. The clonotype comes from a male donor with early-stage non-small cell lung cancer. This material consisted of normal lung tissue next to the tumor, taken at surgery. The CDR3 sequence is CASSRLGQGMNTGELFF. The CDR3 DNA is TGTGCCAGCAGCAGGCTGGGACAGGGGATGAACACCGGGGAGCTGTTTTTT.